The following is a TCR beta chain sequence with its context. Its antigen is unknown. It has no much larger one-base neighbor in the sample; base qualities were not kept. This sample was taken from a study of blood T cell repertoires in COVID-19 (dated by TCRdb to 2020 to 2022). Context from the whole study: Samples covering the acute and convalescent phases of COVID-19 were provided by collaborators in the United States, Italy and Spain. Subjects who had been exposed to COVID-19, were actively infected with it, or had recovered from it provided the deeply sampled blood TCRbeta repertoires that made up the dataset. The material from the prospective study consisted of cDNA or gDNA derived from T cells, B-cell-depleted T cells, or PBMCs. A de-identified subject ID, COVID-19 status, age in years and sex were almost always included in the sample metadata. HLA class I and class II types, where available, came from metadata supplied by the sample provider rather than from assay-based typing. The repertoires were released in a freely available public database intended as a resource for research on the immune response to SARS-CoV-2. Samples came from the ongoing ImmuneRACE study (first 160 participants) plus 1,254 subjects from 6 global collaborators. The paper as a whole reports these results and caveats: The amount of clinical and demographic metadata varied by source and participant and was provided uncurated.

Enrolling through a virtual design, the prospective study's participants ranged in age from roughly 18 to 100 years and lived across about two dozen United States geographic areas. In the prospective study, cohorts were assigned on the basis of participant-reported clinical history obtained from a screening survey and a study questionnaire. Recovered participants in ImmuneRACE Cohort 3 were defined as having two consecutive negative NP/OP PCR tests, clearance from a healthcare professional, or resolution of symptoms. In the prospective study, mobile phlebotomists collected whole blood, serum and a nasopharyngeal or oropharyngeal swab from each participant. Over an approximately 2-month period, participants in the prospective study had the option of providing additional blood draws and questionnaires. Blood samples from the prospective study were shipped frozen or at room temperature prior to DNA extraction.

TCRbeta CDR3 regions were amplified from genomic DNA using the immunoSEQ Assay, a bias-controlled multiplex PCR. In the authors' own workflow: Within the assay, amplification of reference gene primers was used to estimate how many nucleated cells each sample contained. To quantify the absolute abundance of each unique TCRbeta CDR3 rearrangement, sequence reads were collapsed and filtered. Productive Simpson clonality was computed per sample as the square root of Simpson's diversity index over productive rearrangements. Entries here come from immuneACCESS through TCRdb and include only in-frame sequences with V and J called. Some clones fail to appear in such tables; in the studies checked, an unresolved V gene covers under half of the shortfall, and the cause of the remainder is unknown. V, J and clone size derive from that table, while D and trimming were established from the DNA sequence. In all, the sample holds about 150,000 clones, and approximately 87% of those were seen once. Of the sample, around 7% falls within the top ten clones.

From the cysteine through the phenylalanine, the CDR3 covers 14 amino acids. Only the CDR3 DNA is retained, 42 bases long and in frame from the first base. CDR1 and CDR2, per the germline V gene (reference sequence), are SGHNT and YYREEE. V is cut by 5 bases and J by 2 bases, and the space between the germline ends is 11 bases. The sequencing sample was made of PBMCs or T cells enriched from blood (not recorded which). This TCR was sampled from a woman between 50 and 59 years old who had recovered from COVID-19. The sequence joins TRBV5-4 to TRBJ2-1; TRBD2 might be the D gene, on 5 matching bases. Read as DNA, the sequence is TGTGCCAGCAGGTTTGGACTGGCCTACAATGAGCAGTTCTTC. This encodes CASRFGLAYNEQFF.